The 9 T cell receptor beta chains listed next were all sequenced from one sample in a study of T cell repertoires in cytomegalovirus infection (dated by TCRdb to the late 2010s). The instrument given in TCRdb is Illumina HiSeq 1500. TCRdb reran the public reads through fastp at Q25 and MiXCR, keeping productive beta chains. Rows are unified per CDR3 protein, each entry keeping the most common DNA and genes. Across this sample there are 250,000 to 350,000 distinct CDR3 sequences, with roughly 24% seen only once. The ten largest make up around 14% of the sample. The sequenced sample consisted of PBMCs. The receptors were gathered from a human donor in good health (CMV status not recorded). Some clones in this sample may be carry-over from other donors' samples.

The chain joins TRBV20-1 to TRBJ2-3, with TRBD2 matching over 13 bases. Per germline, CDR1 DFQATT and CDR2 SNEGSKA (reference sequence). The J segment lost 5 bases and the V segment lost 6 bases, leaving 8 bases of the junction unmatched. The CDR3 sequence is 15 residues long. CDR3 DNA: TGCAGTGCAAGCTCACTAGCGGGGGGGCAAGATACGCAGTATTTT. Residues: CSASSLAGGQDTQYF.

V usage is TRBV5-1 and J usage is TRBJ1-2; D unclear. Germline CDR1 SGHRS, CDR2 YFSETQ. CDR3 size: 15 residues. The V end lost 4 bases, the J end lost 3 bases, and 16 bases lay between the germline ends. CDR3 sequence (DNA): TGCGCCAGCAGCGCCTTAGGGAGAGGTGACTATGGCTACACCTTC. This translates into CASSALGRGDYGYTF.

The chain couples TRBV28 to TRBJ1-2; maybe TRBD1 (5 bases). V lost 8 bases and J 4 bases, leaving 20 bases between the germline ends. There are 15 residues in the CDR3. CDR1 and CDR2 (germline): MDHEN, SYDVKM. CDR3 protein: CASGGQGNSGYGYTF. CDR3 bases: TGTGCCAGCGGGGGTCAGGGTAACTCTGGCTATGGCTACACCTTC.

The chain has TRBV7-9 and TRBJ2-5; the D is unclear. The CDR3 totals 15 residues. The V gene lost 2 bases and the J gene lost 2 bases, with 12 bases spanning the gap. Per germline, CDR1 SEHNR and CDR2 FQNEAQ (reference sequence). CDR3 amino acids: CASSLTRGSQETQYF. The CDR3 bases are TGTGCCAGCAGCTTAACCAGAGGATCGCAAGAGACCCAGTACTTC.

This clonotype was observed a few times. The CDR3 sequence: CASSSVNEQYF. Here the CDR3 DNA reads TGTGCCAGCAGCTCCGTAAACGAGCAGTACTTC. This chain uses TRBV13 with TRBJ2-7, with D uncertain. V was shortened by 4 bases and J by 5 bases, with 6 bases between the two germline ends. This CDR3 is 11 amino acids long. CDR1 PRHDT and CDR2 FYEKMQ come from the germline V gene (reference sequence).

This clonotype was found many times. The rearrangement uses TRBV7-9 and TRBJ1-6; TRBD1 matches 7 bases. CDR1 and CDR2 (germline): SEHNR, FQNEAQ (reference sequence). The CDR3 extends over 14 amino acids. V lost 4 bases and J lost 7; bases outside the gene matches: 4. As DNA, the CDR3 is TGTGCCAGCAGCTCCGGGACAGAGAATTCACCCCTCCACTTT. Its protein product is CASSSGTENSPLHF.

The rearrangement links TRBV7-2 to TRBJ2-7; D is unclear. CDR3 length: 12 amino acids. Trimming cost V 5 bases and J 3 bases, with 8 bases left between them. Germline CDR1 reads SGHTA; CDR2 reads FQGNSA. CDR3 residues: CASSELGYEQYV. CDR3 DNA: TGTGCCAGCAGCGAGCTAGGCTACGAGCAGTACGTC.

The gene calls are TRBV6-5 and TRBJ2-1; D is unresolved. Trimming shortened V by 11 bases and J by 2 bases, and 10 bases separated the two germline ends. Germline CDR1 and CDR2: MNHEY and SVGAGI. This CDR3 has 12 amino acids. The DNA of the CDR3 is TGTGCCGCTAGAAGTCCCTACAATGAGCAGTTCTTC. The encoded protein is CAARSPYNEQFF.

The chain joins TRBV19 to TRBJ1-1; D is undetermined. The CDR3 covers 15 residues. Germline CDR1 reads LNHDA; CDR2 reads SQIVND (reference sequence). Trimming took off 7 bases at V and 5 bases at J, with 20 bases between the two ends. CDR3 DNA: TGTGCCAGTACCTCGCCCCAGGAGCATCGGACTGAAGCTTTCTTT. Encoded protein: CASTSPQEHRTEAFF.